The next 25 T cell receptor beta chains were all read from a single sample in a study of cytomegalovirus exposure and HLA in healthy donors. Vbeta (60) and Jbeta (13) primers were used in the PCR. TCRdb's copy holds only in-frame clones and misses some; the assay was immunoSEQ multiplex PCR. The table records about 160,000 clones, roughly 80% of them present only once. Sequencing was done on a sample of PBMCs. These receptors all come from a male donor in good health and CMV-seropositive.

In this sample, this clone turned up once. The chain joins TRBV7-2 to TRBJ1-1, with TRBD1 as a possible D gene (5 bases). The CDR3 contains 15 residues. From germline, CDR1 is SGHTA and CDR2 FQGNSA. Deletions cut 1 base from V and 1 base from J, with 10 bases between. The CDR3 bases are TGTGCCAGCAGCTTAGGTGGGACTCAGAACACTGAAGCTTTCTTT. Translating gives CASSLGGTQNTEAFF.

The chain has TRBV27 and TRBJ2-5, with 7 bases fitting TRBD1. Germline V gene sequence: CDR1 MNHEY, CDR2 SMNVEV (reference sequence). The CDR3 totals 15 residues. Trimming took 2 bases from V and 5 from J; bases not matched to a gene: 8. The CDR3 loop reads CASSLDRVRGETQYF. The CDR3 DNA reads TGTGCCAGCAGTTTAGACAGGGTCAGAGGGGAGACCCAGTACTTC.

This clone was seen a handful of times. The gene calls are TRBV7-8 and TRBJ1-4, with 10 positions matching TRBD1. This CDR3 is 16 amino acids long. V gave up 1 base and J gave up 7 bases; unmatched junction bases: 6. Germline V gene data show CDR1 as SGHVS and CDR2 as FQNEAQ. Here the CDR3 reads CASSLVRTGGFEKLFF. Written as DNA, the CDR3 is TGTGCCAGCAGCTTAGTTCGGACAGGGGGTTTTGAAAAACTGTTTTTT. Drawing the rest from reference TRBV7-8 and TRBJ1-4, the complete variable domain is GAGVSQSPRYKVAKRGQDVALRCDPISGHVSLFWYQQALGQGPEFLTYFQNEAQLDKSGLPSDRFFAERPEGSVSTLKIQRTQQEDSAVYLCASSLVRTGGFEKLFFGSGTQLSVL.

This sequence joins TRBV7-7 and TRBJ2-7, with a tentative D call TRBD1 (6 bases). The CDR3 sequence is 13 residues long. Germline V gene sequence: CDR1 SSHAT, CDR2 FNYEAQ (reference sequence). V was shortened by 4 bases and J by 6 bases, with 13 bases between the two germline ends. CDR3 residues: CASSSRWGLEQYF. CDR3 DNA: TGTGCCAGCAGCTCCCGATGGGGGCTCGAGCAGTACTTC.

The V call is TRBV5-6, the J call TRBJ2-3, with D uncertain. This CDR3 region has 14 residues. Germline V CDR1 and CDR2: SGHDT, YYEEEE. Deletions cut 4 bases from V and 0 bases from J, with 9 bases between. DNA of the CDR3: TGTGCCAGCAGCCGCCCCGGTAGCACAGATACGCAGTATTTT. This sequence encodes CASSRPGSTDTQYF.

The CDR3 spells CASKLGGLGGYTF. In nucleotides, the CDR3 is TGTGCCAGCAAATTAGGGGGGCTGGGTGGCTACACCTTC. The chain employs TRBV13 and TRBJ1-2, with TRBD1 as a possible D gene (6 bases). This CDR3 has 13 amino acids. V was shortened by 7 bases and J by 7 bases, with 16 bases between the two germline ends. The germline V gene has CDR1 PRHDT and CDR2 FYEKMQ (reference sequence).

The DNA of the CDR3 is TGTGCCAGCAGCTTAGGGCAGGGTATCGACGAGCAGTACTTC. Its translation is CASSLGQGIDEQYF. J is TRBJ2-7 and V is TRBV7-2; possible D gene TRBD1, 5 bases. Germline V gene lookup returns CDR1 SGHTA and CDR2 FQGNSA. The CDR3 length is 14 residues. Between the trimmed V and J ends, which lost 1 base and 5 bases, there was a span of 12 bases.

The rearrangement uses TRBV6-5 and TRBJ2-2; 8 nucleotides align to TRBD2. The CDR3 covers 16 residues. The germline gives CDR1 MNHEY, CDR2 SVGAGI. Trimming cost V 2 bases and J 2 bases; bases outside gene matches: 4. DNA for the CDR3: TGTGCCAGCAGTTACACCGGGGGGGCTAACACCGGGGAGCTGTTTTTT. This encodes CASSYTGGANTGELFF.

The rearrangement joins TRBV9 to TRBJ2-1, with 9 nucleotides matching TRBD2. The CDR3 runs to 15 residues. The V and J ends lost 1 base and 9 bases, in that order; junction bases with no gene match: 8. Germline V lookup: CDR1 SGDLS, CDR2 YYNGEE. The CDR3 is CASSVTVAGAGEQFF. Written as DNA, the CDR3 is TGTGCCAGCAGCGTAACGGTAGCGGGAGCTGGTGAGCAGTTCTTC.

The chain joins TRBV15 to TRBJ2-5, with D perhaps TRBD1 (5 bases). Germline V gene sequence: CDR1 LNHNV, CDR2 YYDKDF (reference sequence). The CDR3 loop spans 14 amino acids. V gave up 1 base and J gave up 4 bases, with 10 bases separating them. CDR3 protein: CATSRVVGPETQYF. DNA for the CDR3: TGTGCCACCAGCAGAGTAGTGGGGCCAGAGACCCAGTACTTC.

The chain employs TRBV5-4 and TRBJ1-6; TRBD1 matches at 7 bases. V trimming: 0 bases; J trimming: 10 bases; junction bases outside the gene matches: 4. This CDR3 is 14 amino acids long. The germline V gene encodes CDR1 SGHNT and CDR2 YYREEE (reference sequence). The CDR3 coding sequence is TGTGCCAGCAGCTTGGACAGGGGTGGCTCACCCCTCCACTTT. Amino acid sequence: CASSLDRGGSPLHF. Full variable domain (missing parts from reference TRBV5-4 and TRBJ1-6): ETGVTQSPTHLIKTRGQQVTLRCSSQSGHNTVSWYQQALGQGPQFIFQYYREEENGRGNFPPRFSGLQFPNYSSELNVNALELDDSALYLCASSLDRGGSPLHFGNGTRLTVT.

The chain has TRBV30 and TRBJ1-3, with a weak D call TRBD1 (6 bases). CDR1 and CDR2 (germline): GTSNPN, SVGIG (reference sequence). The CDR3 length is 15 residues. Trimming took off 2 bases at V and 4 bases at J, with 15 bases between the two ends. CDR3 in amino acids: CAWSPPGGLGNTIYF. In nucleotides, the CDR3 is TGTGCCTGGAGTCCCCCCGGGGGGCTAGGAAACACCATATATTTT.

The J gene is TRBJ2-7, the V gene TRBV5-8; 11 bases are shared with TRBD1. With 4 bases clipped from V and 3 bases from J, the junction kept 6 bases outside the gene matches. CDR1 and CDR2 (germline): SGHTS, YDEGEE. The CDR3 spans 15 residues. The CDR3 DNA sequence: TGTGCCAGCAGCGCTGTGGGACAGGGGGTCTACGAGCAGTACTTC. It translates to CASSAVGQGVYEQYF.

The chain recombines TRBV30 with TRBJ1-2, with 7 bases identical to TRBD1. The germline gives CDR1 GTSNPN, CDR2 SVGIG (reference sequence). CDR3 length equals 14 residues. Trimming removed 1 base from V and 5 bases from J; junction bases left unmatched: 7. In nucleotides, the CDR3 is TGTGCCTGGAGTGGAACAGGGGCCCCTTATGGCTACACCTTC. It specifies CAWSGTGAPYGYTF.

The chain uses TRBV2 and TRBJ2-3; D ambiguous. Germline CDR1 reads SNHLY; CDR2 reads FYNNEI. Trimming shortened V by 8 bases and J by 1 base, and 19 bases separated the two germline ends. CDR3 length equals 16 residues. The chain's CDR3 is CASGSGFPTRTDTQYF. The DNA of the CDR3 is TGTGCCAGCGGCTCCGGGTTCCCGACCCGCACAGATACGCAGTATTTT.

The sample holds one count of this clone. Here the CDR3 reads CASSLTGIGEKLFF. CDR3 nucleotide sequence: TGTGCCAGCAGTTTGACGGGGATCGGTGAAAAACTGTTTTTT. The chain uses TRBV27 and TRBJ1-4; no firm D call. The germline V gene has CDR1 MNHEY and CDR2 SMNVEV (reference sequence). V was pared by 3 bases and J by 7 bases, with 12 bases between. The CDR3 length is 14 residues.

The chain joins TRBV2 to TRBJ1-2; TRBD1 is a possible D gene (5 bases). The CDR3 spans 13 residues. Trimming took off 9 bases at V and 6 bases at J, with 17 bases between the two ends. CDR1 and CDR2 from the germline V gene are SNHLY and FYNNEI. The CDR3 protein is CASSQDIIHGYTF. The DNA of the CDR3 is TGTGCCAGTTCCCAGGACATCATCCATGGCTACACCTTC. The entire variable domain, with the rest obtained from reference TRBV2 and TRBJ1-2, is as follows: EPEVTQTPSHQVTQMGQEVILRCVPISNHLYFYWYRQILGQKVEFLVSFYNNEISEKSEIFDDQFSVERPDGSNFTLKIRSTKLEDSAMYFCASSQDIIHGYTFGSGTRLTVV.

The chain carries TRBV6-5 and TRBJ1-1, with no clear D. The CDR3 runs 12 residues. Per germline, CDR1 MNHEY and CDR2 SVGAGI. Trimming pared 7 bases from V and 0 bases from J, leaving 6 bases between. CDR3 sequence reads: CASTGLNTEAFF. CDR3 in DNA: TGTGCCAGCACAGGATTGAACACTGAAGCTTTCTTT.

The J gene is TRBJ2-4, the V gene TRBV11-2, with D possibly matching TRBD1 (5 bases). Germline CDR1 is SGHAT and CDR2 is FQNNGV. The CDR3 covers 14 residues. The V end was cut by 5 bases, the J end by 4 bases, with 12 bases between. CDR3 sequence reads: CASSLWTSKNIQYF. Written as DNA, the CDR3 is TGTGCCAGCAGCCTATGGACAAGTAAAAACATTCAGTACTTC.

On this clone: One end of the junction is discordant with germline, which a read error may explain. The CDR3 protein is CASSLGQQEAQYF. The CDR3 DNA is TGTGCCAGCAGCTTGGGCCAACAAGAGGCCCAGTACTTC. The V gene is TRBV5-4, the J gene TRBJ2-5, with D unclear. This CDR3 is built from 13 residues. Germline V lookup: CDR1 SGHNT, CDR2 YYREEE (reference sequence).

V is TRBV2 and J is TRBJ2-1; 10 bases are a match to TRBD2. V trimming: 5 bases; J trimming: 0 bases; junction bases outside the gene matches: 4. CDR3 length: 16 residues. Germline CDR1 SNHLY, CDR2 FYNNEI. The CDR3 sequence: CASSSGTSDSYNEQFF. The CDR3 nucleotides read TGTGCCAGCAGTTCCGGGACTAGCGACTCCTACAATGAGCAGTTCTTC.

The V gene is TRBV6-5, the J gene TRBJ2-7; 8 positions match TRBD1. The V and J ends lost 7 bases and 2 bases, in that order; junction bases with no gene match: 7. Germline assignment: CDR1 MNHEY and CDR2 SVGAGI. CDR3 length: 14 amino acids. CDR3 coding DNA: TGTGCCAGCATGAAACTGACAGGGGCCTACGAGCAGTACTTC. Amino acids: CASMKLTGAYEQYF.

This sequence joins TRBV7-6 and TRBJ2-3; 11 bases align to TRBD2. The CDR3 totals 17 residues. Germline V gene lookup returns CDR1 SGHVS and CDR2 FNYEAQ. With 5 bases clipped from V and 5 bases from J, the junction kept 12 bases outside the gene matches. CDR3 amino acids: CASSPSIAGGLGDTQYF. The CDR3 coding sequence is TGTGCCAGCAGCCCTTCGATAGCGGGAGGGCTCGGAGATACGCAGTATTTT. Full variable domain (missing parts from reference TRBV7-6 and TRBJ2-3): GAGVSQSPRYKVTKRGQDVALRCDPISGHVSLYWYRQALGQGPEFLTYFNYEAQQDKSGLPNDRFSAERPEGSISTLTIQRTEQRDSAMYRCASSPSIAGGLGDTQYFGPGTRLTVL.

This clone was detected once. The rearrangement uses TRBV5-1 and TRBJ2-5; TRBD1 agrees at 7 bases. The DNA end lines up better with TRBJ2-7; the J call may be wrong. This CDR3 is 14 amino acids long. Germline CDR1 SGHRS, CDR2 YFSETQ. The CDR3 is CASSTGVESYEQYF. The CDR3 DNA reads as TGCGCCAGCAGCACAGGGGTGGAGTCCTACGAGCAGTACTTC.

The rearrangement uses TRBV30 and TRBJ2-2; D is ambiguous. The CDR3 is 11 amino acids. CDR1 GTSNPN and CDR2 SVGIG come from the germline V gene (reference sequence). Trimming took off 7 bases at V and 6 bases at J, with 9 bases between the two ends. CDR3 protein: CALTQAGELFF. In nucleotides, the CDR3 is TGTGCCTTAACGCAGGCCGGGGAGCTGTTTTTT.